These T cell receptor beta chains were read from a single sample in a study of vaccination effects on CD4 cells after COVID-19. Their target antigens are unknown. Sequenced by immunoSEQ multiplex PCR; TCRdb stores in-frame clones only, minus some. The sample gives 20,000 to 30,000 clones, around four fifths of which show up once; around 23% is in the top ten. The sample was CD4+ T cells from PBMCs cultured with HCoV-NL63 spike peptides, taken after COVID-19 vaccination. Receptors originate from a human donor who received a COVID-19 vaccine. Each CDR3 is given with its conserved first and last residue. Fields, in order: CDR3 protein, CDR3 DNA, D gene, V gene, J gene, clone size. The D gene is left open where the match is weak. Some rows mark clone size as missing; the rest say once, few, many or name a class of expanded clone.

CASSYSGLYEQYF	TGTGCCAGCAGTTACTCGGGGCTATACGAGCAGTACTTC	.	TRBV6-6	TRBJ2-7	.
CASSQMAPRALWSYTF	TGCGCCAGCAGCCAAATGGCCCCCAGGGCCCTATGGAGCTACACCTTC	.	TRBV4-1	TRBJ1-2	.
CASSLLPGRRETQYF	TGTGCCAGCAGCTTATTACCGGGGAGGCGCGAGACCCAGTACTTC	.	TRBV7-9	TRBJ2-5	.
CASSPQGGMETQYF	TGTGCCAGTAGTCCACAGGGGGGTATGGAGACCCAGTACTTC	TRBD1	TRBV19	TRBJ2-5	once
CAISESTGQGATGELFF	TGTGCCATCAGTGAGTCTACGGGACAGGGGGCAACCGGGGAGCTGTTTTTT	TRBD1	TRBV10-3	TRBJ2-2	.
CASSLAGADTQYF	TGTGCCAGCAGCTTGGCAGGGGCAGATACGCAGTATTTT	.	TRBV5-4	TRBJ2-3	.
CASSPGTGYGYTF	TGTGCCAGCTCACCCGGGACCGGATATGGCTACACCTTC	.	TRBV18	TRBJ1-2	.
CASNIWSYEQYF	TGTGCCAGCAACATTTGGTCCTACGAGCAGTACTTC	.	TRBV27	TRBJ2-7	.
CASGRDQPQHF	TGTGCCAGCGGCCGAGATCAGCCCCAGCATTTT	.	TRBV6-5	TRBJ1-5	.
CASSLRDLSGTSSIMAEAFF	TGTGCCAGCAGTTTAAGGGATCTCTCGGGCACGAGCTCTATCATGGCTGAAGCTTTCTTT	.	TRBV27	TRBJ1-1	.
CASSLSGHRRNYNEQFF	TGTGCCAGCAGTTTATCGGGACACCGTAGGAACTACAATGAGCAGTTCTTC	.	TRBV27	TRBJ2-1	few
CASSQGGPGTGGTSSTDTQYF	TGCGCCAGCAGCCAAGGGGGGCCCGGGACAGGGGGGACCTCTAGCACAGATACGCAGTATTTT	TRBD1	TRBV4-1	TRBJ2-3	.
CASSLGQPNTEAFF	TGTGCCAGCAGCCTTGGACAACCGAACACTGAAGCTTTCTTT	.	TRBV7-2	TRBJ1-1	.
CASIQGWDTEAFF	TGTGCCAGCATCCAGGGGTGGGACACTGAAGCTTTCTTT	.	TRBV7-9	TRBJ1-1	few
CASSSGGTEVYEQYF	TGTGCCAGCAGCTCGGGAGGGACGGAGGTCTACGAGCAGTACTTC	TRBD2	TRBV5-4	TRBJ2-7	.
CASSRDSLDEQYF	TGTGCCAGCAGTCGGGACTCTCTGGACGAGCAGTACTTC	.	TRBV28	TRBJ2-7	.
CAIGGTSGEEQFF	TGTGCCATCGGGGGGACTAGCGGGGAGGAGCAGTTCTTC	TRBD2	TRBV10-3	TRBJ2-1	.
CASSHDRVGPTEAFF	TGTGCCAGCAGTCATGACAGGGTGGGCCCCACTGAAGCTTTCTTT	TRBD1	TRBV27	TRBJ1-1	.
CARGSAYEQYF	TGCGCCAGAGGGAGTGCCTACGAGCAGTACTTC	.	TRBV5-1	TRBJ2-7	few
CASSLEWGTQYF	TGTGCCAGCAGCTTAGAGTGGGGGACCCAGTACTTC	.	TRBV7-2	TRBJ2-5	.
CASSPPPPGFNYGYTF	TGTGCCAGCTCACCACCACCCCCAGGTTTTAACTATGGCTACACCTTC	.	TRBV18	TRBJ1-2	.
CASTDPQGPSGANVLTF	TGCGCCAGCACAGACCCGCAGGGCCCCTCTGGGGCCAACGTCCTGACTTTC	.	TRBV10-1	TRBJ2-6	.
CATSESGGYNEQFF	TGTGCCACCAGTGAGAGCGGGGGCTACAATGAGCAGTTCTTC	TRBD2	TRBV24-1	TRBJ2-1	.
CASSPWLNTGELFF	TGTGCCAGCAGCCCCTGGTTGAACACCGGGGAGCTGTTTTTT	.	TRBV7-9	TRBJ2-2	.
CASRLQGSSNQPQHF	TGTGCCAGCAGACTACAGGGTTCCAGCAATCAGCCCCAGCATTTT	.	TRBV6-5	TRBJ1-5	once
CASRESTGGWGEKLFF	TGTGCCTCACGTGAATCGACAGGGGGCTGGGGAGAAAAACTGTTTTTT	TRBD1	TRBV30	TRBJ1-4	.
CATSRDREFLGYTF	TGTGCCACCAGTAGGGACAGGGAGTTTTTAGGCTACACCTTC	TRBD1	TRBV15	TRBJ1-2	.
CASSHGTRDEQFF	TGTGCCAGCAGCCATGGGACGAGGGATGAGCAGTTCTTC	.	TRBV3-1/TRBV3-2	TRBJ2-1	.
CASHRGLVSGNTIYF	TGTGCCAGCCACAGGGGGCTCGTCTCTGGAAACACCATATATTTT	TRBD1	TRBV27	TRBJ1-3	few
CASRGTVPGYTF	TGTGCCAGCAGGGGGACCGTCCCTGGCTACACCTTC	.	TRBV6-1	TRBJ1-2	.
CASKTSAAGELFF	TGTGCCAGCAAGACTAGCGCCGCCGGGGAGCTGTTTTTT	TRBD2	TRBV7-6	TRBJ2-2	few
CAWTTGSNTEAFF	TGTGCCTGGACGACAGGGTCGAACACTGAAGCTTTCTTT	TRBD1	TRBV30	TRBJ1-1	.
CASSPTGQAYEQYF	TGCGCCAGCAGCCCGACGGGACAGGCCTACGAGCAGTACTTC	TRBD1	TRBV5-1	TRBJ2-7	few
CASSLSRASGNTIYF	TGTGCCAGCAGCTTAAGCCGGGCCTCTGGAAACACCATATATTTT	.	TRBV7-2	TRBJ1-3	.
CASTREGFYGYTF	TGTGCCAGCACTAGGGAGGGGTTCTATGGCTACACCTTC	.	TRBV28	TRBJ1-2	.
CASRPAGGTEAFF	TGTGCCAGCAGACCCGCAGGGGGCACTGAAGCTTTCTTT	TRBD1	TRBV6-5	TRBJ1-1	.
CASSLSGRVSSYEQYF	TGTGCCAGCAGTTTAAGTGGCAGGGTGAGCTCCTACGAGCAGTACTTC	.	TRBV28	TRBJ2-7	.
CAISQTIPGNTIYF	TGTGCCATCAGCCAGACAATCCCTGGAAACACCATATATTTT	.	TRBV10-3	TRBJ1-3	.
CASSFQGNTEAFF	TGTGCCAGCAGCTTTCAGGGGAATACTGAAGCTTTCTTT	.	TRBV11-2	TRBJ1-1	.
CASSPDRTGFNYGYTF	TGTGCCAGCAGTCCGGACCGGACAGGGTTTAACTATGGCTACACCTTC	TRBD1	TRBV28	TRBJ1-2	.
CASIRGTSGTGELFF	TGTGCCAGCATCCGAGGGACTAGCGGGACCGGGGAGCTGTTTTTT	TRBD2	TRBV7-8	TRBJ2-2	.
CASSPLEGTEAFF	TGTGCCAGCAGCCCGCTAGAGGGTACTGAAGCTTTCTTT	.	TRBV3-1/TRBV3-2	TRBJ1-1	.
CASSQLQFSGANVLTF	TGCGCCAGCAGCCAGCTACAGTTCTCTGGGGCCAACGTCCTGACTTTC	.	TRBV4-1	TRBJ2-6	few
CASSLRQGRRRVF	TGTGCCAGCAGCCTACGACAGGGGAGAAGGAGGGTCTTC	TRBD1	TRBV3-1/TRBV3-2	TRBJ2-1	.
CASSLFGGETQYF	TGCGCCAGCAGCTTGTTCGGGGGAGAGACCCAGTACTTC	.	TRBV5-1	TRBJ2-5	.
CASSRYGTDYEQYF	TGTGCCAGCAGCCGCTATGGGACAGACTACGAGCAGTACTTC	TRBD1	TRBV27	TRBJ2-7	.
CASSLKGQLAYEQYF	TGTGCCAGCAGCTTAAAGGGTCAGCTCGCCTACGAGCAGTACTTC	.	TRBV7-2	TRBJ2-7	.
CASGLVRGGGRPFSTEAFF	TGTGCTAGTGGTTTGGTACGAGGGGGTGGGCGCCCATTCAGCACTGAAGCTTTCTTT	.	TRBV12-5	TRBJ1-1	.
CASSVILAGEQYF	TGTGCCAGCAGCGTTATACTAGCTGGCGAGCAGTACTTC	.	TRBV7-9	TRBJ2-7	.
CASSLGPGGTEAFF	TGCGCCAGCAGCTTGGGGCCCGGAGGCACTGAAGCTTTCTTT	.	TRBV5-1	TRBJ1-1	.